This record looks at one T cell receptor beta chain sequence and its context. What it recognizes is unknown. The CDR3 consists of 16 residues. Losses at the gene ends were 4 bases for V and 0 bases for J; bases not matched to a gene: 5. In germline, CDR1 is MNHNS, CDR2 SASEGT. The data belong to a study of OX40 agonist ivuxolimab in advanced cancers. Overall study results and limits: Clonal expansion by week 6 occurred in CD4+ and CD8+ blood T cells (at 0.1 to 3.0 mg/kg).

TCRdb keeps only in-frame clones here, not all; method: immunoSEQ multiplex PCR. Of approximately 120,000 clones listed, approximately 90% are singletons. The chain couples TRBV6-1 to TRBJ1-5; 8 bases match TRBD1. Here the sequenced sample was CD4+ or CD8+ T cells sorted from blood, taken in a trial of the OX40 agonist ivuxolimab. The clonotype was recovered from an adult with an advanced solid tumor such as melanoma, head and neck, liver or kidney cancer. The chain's CDR3 is CASSAPGGYSNQPQHF. DNA for the CDR3: TGTGCCAGCAGTGCCCCAGGGGGCTATAGCAATCAGCCCCAGCATTTT.